This T cell receptor beta chain was sequenced in a study of OX40 agonist ivuxolimab in advanced cancers. The germline V gene encodes CDR1 SGHDT and CDR2 YYEEEE. Trimming removed 4 bases from V and 4 bases from J; junction bases left unmatched: 4. This CDR3 region has 13 residues. Profiled with immunoSEQ multiplex PCR; TCRdb holds only in-frame clones, not every one. This sample yields 50,000 to 65,000 clones, of which approximately 90% are seen a single time; around 8.7% belongs to the top ten. Worth noting for this clone: Its antigen is unidentified.

Findings and caveats of the study: In the 0.1 to 3.0 mg/kg range, CD4+ and CD8+ blood T cells had expanded clonally by week 6. Normalized T-cell clonal expansion was also low in some nonresponders.

This clonotype originated in an adult with an advanced solid tumor such as melanoma, head and neck, liver or kidney cancer. The chain links TRBV5-6 to TRBJ1-2, with 7 nucleotides matching TRBD1. Sample: CD4+ or CD8+ T cells sorted from blood, taken in a trial of the OX40 agonist ivuxolimab. DNA for the CDR3: TGTGCCAGCAGCGTGGCAGGGGGCTATGGCTACACCTTC. Protein: CASSVAGGYGYTF.